This entry describes one TCR beta chain. Its antigen is as yet unknown. In each sample, roughly 10^5 TCR templates were assayed. TCRdb keeps only in-frame clones here, not all; method: immunoSEQ multiplex PCR. The sample consists of 100,000 or so clones, over 85% of them appearing once. This sample was included in a study of siplizumab effects on memory and regulatory T cells. General study results and limits: Siplizumab, the agent tested, significantly reduced alloreactive sequences traceable to unstimulated CD4+ memory cells.

Germline CDR1 and CDR2: SGHRS and YFSETQ. The CDR3 is made up of 12 amino acids. Trimming removed 0 bases at V and 4 bases at J, with 5 bases between. The TCR was taken from a human donor in good health. The chain links TRBV5-1 to TRBJ2-7, with a tentative D call TRBD1 (5 bases). Material: non-Treg CD4+ T cells sorted from blood. CDR3 loop: CASSLGQYEQYF. CDR3 DNA: TGCGCCAGCAGCTTGGGACAGTACGAGCAGTACTTC. The full variable domain, with the rest looked up from reference TRBV5-1 and TRBJ2-7, is KAGVTQTPRYLIKTRGQQVTLSCSPISGHRSVSWYQQTPGQGLQFLFEYFSETQRNKGNFPGRFSGRQFSNSRSEMNVSTLELGDSALYLCASSLGQYEQYFGPGTRLTVT.